This T cell receptor beta chain was profiled in a study of blood T cell repertoires in COVID-19. Study-level background: T cells, B-cell-depleted T cells, or PBMCs supplied cDNA or gDNA.

In the authors' workflow: Amplification of reference gene primers was used by the study to estimate nucleated cell counts. Clones were sequenced by immunoSEQ multiplex PCR, and TCRdb holds only the in-frame ones, with some missing. Clone size and V and J calls were adopted from that table, with D and trimming inferred from the DNA. The sample holds under 200,000 clones, just under 85% seen once. The germline V gene encodes CDR1 GTSNPN and CDR2 SVGIG (reference sequence). There are 12 residues in the CDR3. With respect to this clone: One end of the junction varies from germline; a read error may be responsible.

The TCR comes from a man aged 55 to 70 with COVID-19, enrolled during active disease. The sequenced material came from peripheral blood. V gene TRBV30 combines with J gene TRBJ1-2; 7 bases agree with TRBD1. The CDR3 DNA reads as TGTGCCTGGAACCCGGGACAGCCACCCTGCGCCTTC. It is translated as CAWNPGQPPCAF.